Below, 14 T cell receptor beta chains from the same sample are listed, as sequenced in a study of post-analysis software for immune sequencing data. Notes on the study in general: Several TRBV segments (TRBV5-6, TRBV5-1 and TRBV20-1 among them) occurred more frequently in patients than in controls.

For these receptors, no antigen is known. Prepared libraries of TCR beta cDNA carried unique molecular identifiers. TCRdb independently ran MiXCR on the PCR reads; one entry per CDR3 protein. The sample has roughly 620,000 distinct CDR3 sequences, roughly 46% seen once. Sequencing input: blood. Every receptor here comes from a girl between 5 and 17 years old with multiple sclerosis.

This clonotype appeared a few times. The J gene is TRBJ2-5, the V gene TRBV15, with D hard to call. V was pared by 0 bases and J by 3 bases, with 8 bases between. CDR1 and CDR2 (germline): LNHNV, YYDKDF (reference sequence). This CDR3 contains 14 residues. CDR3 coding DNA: TGTGCCACCAGCAGAGATCGGGCGGAAGAGACCCAGTACTTC. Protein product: CATSRDRAEETQYF.

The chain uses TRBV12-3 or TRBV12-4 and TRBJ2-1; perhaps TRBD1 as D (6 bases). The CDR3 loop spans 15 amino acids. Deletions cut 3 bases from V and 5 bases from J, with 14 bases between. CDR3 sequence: CASSLGQAPHNEQFF. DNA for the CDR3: TGTGCCAGCAGTTTGGGACAAGCTCCCCACAATGAGCAGTTCTTC.

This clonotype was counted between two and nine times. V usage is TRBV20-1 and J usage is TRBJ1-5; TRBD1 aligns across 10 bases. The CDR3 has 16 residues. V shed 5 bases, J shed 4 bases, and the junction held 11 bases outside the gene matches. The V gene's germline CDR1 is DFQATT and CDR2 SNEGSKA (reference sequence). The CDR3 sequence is CSAFHRTGGLNQPQHF. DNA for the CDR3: TGCAGTGCTTTCCACAGGACAGGGGGTTTGAATCAGCCCCAGCATTTT.

Here the CDR3 reads CASSLPQRQGHEQYF. The CDR3 DNA is TGTGCCAGCAGCCTCCCCCAGAGGCAGGGGCACGAGCAGTACTTC. The rearrangement joins TRBV7-9 to TRBJ2-7, with D possibly TRBD1 on 6 matching bases. Trimming removed 5 bases from V and 5 bases from J, with 19 bases in between. Looked up from germline, CDR1 is SEHNR and CDR2 is FQNEAQ (reference sequence). The CDR3 runs 15 residues.

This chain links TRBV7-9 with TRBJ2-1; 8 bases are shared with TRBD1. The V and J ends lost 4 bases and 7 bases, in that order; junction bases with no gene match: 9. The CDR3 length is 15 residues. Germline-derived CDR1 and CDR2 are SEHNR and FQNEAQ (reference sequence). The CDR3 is CASSSRTGRENEQFF. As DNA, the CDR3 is TGTGCCAGCAGCTCTCGGACAGGGCGTGAAAATGAGCAGTTCTTC.

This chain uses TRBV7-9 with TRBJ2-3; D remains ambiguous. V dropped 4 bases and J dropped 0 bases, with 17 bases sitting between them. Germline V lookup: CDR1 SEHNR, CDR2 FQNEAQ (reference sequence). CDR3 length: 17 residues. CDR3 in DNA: TGTGCCAGCAGCTACCCCACAGACGGGTCTAGCACAGATACGCAGTATTTT. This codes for CASSYPTDGSSTDTQYF.

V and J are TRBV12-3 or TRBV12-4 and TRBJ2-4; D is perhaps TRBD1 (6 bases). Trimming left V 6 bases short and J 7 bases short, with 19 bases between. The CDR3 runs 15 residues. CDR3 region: CASSTRRTALNIQYF. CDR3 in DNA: TGTGCCAGCAGCACCCGACGGACAGCCTTGAACATTCAGTACTTC.

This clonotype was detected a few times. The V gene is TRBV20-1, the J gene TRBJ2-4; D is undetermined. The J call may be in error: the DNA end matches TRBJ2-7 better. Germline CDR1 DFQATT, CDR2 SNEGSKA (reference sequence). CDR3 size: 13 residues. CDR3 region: CSARTRRGYEQYF. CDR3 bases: TGCAGTGCTAGAACACGACGCGGCTACGAGCAGTACTTC.

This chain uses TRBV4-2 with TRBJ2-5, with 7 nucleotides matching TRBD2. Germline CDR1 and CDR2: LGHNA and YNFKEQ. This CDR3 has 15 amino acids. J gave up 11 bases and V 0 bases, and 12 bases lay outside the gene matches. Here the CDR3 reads CASSQDLNPAGEQYF. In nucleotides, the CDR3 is TGTGCCAGCAGCCAAGATCTGAACCCGGCGGGGGAGCAGTACTTC.

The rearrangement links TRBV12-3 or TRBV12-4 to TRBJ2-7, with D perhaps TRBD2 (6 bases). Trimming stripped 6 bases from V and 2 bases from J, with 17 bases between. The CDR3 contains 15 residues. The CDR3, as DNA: TGTGCCAGCAGGGGAGGCAGAATAGCCCCCTACGAGCAGTACTTC. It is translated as CASRGGRIAPYEQYF.

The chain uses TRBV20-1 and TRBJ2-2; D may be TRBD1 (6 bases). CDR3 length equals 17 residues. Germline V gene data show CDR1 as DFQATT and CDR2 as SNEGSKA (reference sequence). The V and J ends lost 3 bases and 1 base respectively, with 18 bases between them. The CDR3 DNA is TGCAGTGCTAGGGCGACCCCCGGGACACTGAACACCGGGGAGCTGTTTTTT. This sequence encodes CSARATPGTLNTGELFF.

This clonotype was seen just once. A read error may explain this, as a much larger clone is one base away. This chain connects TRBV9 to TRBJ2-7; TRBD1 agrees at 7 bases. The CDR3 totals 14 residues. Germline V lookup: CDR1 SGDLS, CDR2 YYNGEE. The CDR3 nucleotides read TGTGCCAGCTCTCAGGGGGACAGCTCCTACGAGCAGTGCTTC. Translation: CASSQGDSSYEQCF.

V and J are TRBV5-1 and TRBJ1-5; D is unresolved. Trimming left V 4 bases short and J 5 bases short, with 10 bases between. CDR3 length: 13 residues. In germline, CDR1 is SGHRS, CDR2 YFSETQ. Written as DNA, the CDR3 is TGCGCCAGCAGCCTTCAGCCGGATCAGCCCCAGCATTTT. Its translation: CASSLQPDQPQHF.

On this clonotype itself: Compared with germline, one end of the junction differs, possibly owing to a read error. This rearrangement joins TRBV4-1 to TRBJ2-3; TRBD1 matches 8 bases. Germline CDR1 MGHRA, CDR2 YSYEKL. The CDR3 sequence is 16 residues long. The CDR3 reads CAGSPGQGLWADTQYF. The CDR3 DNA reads TGCGCCGGCAGCCCCGGACAGGGATTGTGGGCAGATACGCAGTATTTT.